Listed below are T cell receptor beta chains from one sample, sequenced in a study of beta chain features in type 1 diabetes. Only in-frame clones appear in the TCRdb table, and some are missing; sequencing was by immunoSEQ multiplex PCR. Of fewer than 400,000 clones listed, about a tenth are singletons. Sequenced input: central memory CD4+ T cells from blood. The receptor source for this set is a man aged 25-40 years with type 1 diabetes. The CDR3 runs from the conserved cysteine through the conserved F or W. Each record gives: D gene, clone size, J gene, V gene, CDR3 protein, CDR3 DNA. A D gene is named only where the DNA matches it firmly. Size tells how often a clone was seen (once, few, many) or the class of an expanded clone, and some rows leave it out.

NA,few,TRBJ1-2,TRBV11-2,CASSLNIYGYTF,TGTGCCAGCAGCTTAAACATCTATGGCTACACCTTC
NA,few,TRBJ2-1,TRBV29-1,CSVNRDTEQFF,TGCAGCGTGAACAGGGATACTGAGCAGTTCTTC
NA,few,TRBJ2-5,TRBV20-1,CSAPWQETQYF,TGCAGTGCTCCGTGGCAAGAGACCCAGTACTTC
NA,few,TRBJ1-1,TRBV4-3,CASSQDVGGRNTEAFF,TGCGCCAGCAGCCAAGACGTGGGGGGGCGGAACACTGAAGCTTTCTTT
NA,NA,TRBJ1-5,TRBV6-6,CASGLQGLGQPQHF,TGTGCCAGCGGCTTACAGGGCTTAGGGCAGCCCCAGCATTTT
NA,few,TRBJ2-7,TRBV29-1,CSVEDVGLVRQYF,TGCAGCGTTGAAGATGTAGGGTTGGTAAGGCAGTACTTC
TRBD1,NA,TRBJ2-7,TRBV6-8,CASSYLTGQVNEQYF,TGTGCCAGCAGTTACCTGACCGGACAGGTCAACGAGCAGTACTTC
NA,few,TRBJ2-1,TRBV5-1,CASSPAGTNAYNEQFF,TGCGCCAGCAGCCCGGCCGGGACCAACGCCTACAATGAGCAGTTCTTC
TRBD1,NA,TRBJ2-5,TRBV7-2,CASSLAPGGLSETQYF,TGTGCCAGCAGCTTGGCACCAGGGGGCTTATCAGAGACCCAGTACTTC
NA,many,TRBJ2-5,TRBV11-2,CASSYWRETQYF,TGTGCCAGCAGCTATTGGCGGGAGACCCAGTACTTC
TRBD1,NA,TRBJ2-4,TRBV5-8,CASTDLTGLNIQYF,TGTGCCAGCACGGATTTGACAGGGTTGAACATTCAGTACTTC
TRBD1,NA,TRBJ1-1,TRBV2,CASSHRTGGYTEAFF,TGTGCCAGCAGTCACCGGACAGGGGGGTACACTGAAGCTTTCTTT
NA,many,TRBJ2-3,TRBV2,CASSSGYTDTQYF,TGTGCCAGCAGTTCGGGGTACACAGATACGCAGTATTTT
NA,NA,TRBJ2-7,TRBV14,CASSQDLTALQYF,TGTGCCAGCAGCCAAGATCTTACGGCTCTGCAGTACTTC
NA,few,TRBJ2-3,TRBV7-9,CASSWGSAGASDTQYF,TGTGCCAGCAGCTGGGGGTCTGCGGGGGCGTCAGATACGCAGTATTTT
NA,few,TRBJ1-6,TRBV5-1,CASSLNGNSPLHF,TGCGCCAGCAGCTTGAATGGAAATTCACCCCTCCACTTT
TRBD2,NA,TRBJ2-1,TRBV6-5,CASTDTGRYNEQFF,TGTGCCAGCACCGATACCGGGAGGTACAATGAGCAGTTCTTC
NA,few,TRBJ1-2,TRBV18,CASSPGALGYTF,TGTGCCAGCTCACCAGGGGCTCTGGGCTACACCTTC
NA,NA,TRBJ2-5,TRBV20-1,CSAGGQETQYF,TGCAGTGCTGGGGGCCAAGAGACCCAGTACTTC
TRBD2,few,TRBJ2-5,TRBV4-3,CASSQGASGGFRETQYF,TGCGCCAGCAGCCAAGGGGCTAGCGGGGGGTTCAGAGAGACCCAGTACTTC
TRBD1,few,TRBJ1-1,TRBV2,CASSLTGGVGNTEAFF,TGTGCCAGCAGCCTCACAGGGGGCGTGGGGAACACTGAAGCTTTCTTT
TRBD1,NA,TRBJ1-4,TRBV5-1,CASSLAGQANNEKLFF,TGCGCCAGCAGCTTGGCCGGACAGGCCAATAATGAAAAACTGTTTTTT
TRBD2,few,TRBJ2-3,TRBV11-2,CASSSGAGGTDTQYF,TGTGCCAGCAGCTCCGGCGCGGGGGGCACAGATACGCAGTATTTT
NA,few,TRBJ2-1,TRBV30,CASSGANSYNEQFF,TGTGCCTCCTCGGGGGCGAACTCCTACAATGAGCAGTTCTTC
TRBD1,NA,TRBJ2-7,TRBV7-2,CASSLGTGVPTYEQYF,TGTGCCAGCAGCTTGGGGACAGGGGTCCCCACCTACGAGCAGTACTTC
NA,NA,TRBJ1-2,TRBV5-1,CASSLSGDRYGYTF,TGCGCCAGCAGCTTGTCAGGGGACCGCTATGGCTACACCTTC